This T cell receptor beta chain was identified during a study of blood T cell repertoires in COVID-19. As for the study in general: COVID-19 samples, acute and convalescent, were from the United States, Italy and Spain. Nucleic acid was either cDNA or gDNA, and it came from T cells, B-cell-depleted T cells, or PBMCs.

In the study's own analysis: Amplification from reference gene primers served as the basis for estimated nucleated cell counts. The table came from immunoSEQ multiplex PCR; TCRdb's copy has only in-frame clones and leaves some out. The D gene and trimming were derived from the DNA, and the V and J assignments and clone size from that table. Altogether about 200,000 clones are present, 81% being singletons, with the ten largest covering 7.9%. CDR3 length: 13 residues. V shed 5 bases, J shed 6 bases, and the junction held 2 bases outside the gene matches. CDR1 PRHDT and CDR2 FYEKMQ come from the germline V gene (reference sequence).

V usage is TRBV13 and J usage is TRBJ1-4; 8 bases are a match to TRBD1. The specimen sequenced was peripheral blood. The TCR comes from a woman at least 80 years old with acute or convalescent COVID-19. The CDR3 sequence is CASSKDRDEKLFF. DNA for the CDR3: TGTGCCAGCAGCAAGGACAGGGATGAAAAACTGTTTTTT.